A single sample is the source of the 27 T cell receptor beta chains below, sequenced in a study of cytomegalovirus exposure and HLA in healthy donors. In the PCR, 60 Vbeta and 13 Jbeta primers were used. The method was immunoSEQ multiplex PCR; TCRdb's version includes in-frame clones alone and lacks a portion of them. The sample carries around 180,000 clones, around 80% recorded once. The specimen was PBMCs. These receptors all come from a woman aged 25 to 45 in good health and CMV-seropositive.

The chain uses TRBV5-1 and TRBJ2-5, with D unclear. The CDR3 is 12 residues long. The germline V gene has CDR1 SGHRS and CDR2 YFSETQ. Trimming removed 0 bases from V and 5 bases from J, with 5 bases in between. This CDR3 is CASSLALETQYF. The CDR3 coding sequence is TGCGCCAGCAGCTTGGCTTTGGAGACCCAGTACTTC.

J is TRBJ2-5 and V is TRBV7-9, with D maybe TRBD2 (6 bases). Germline-derived CDR1 and CDR2 are SEHNR and FQNEAQ (reference sequence). The CDR3 extends over 13 amino acids. V was shortened by 4 bases and J by 2 bases, with 8 bases between the two germline ends. The CDR3 is CASSSAGQETQYF. CDR3 DNA sequence: TGTGCCAGCAGCTCGGCGGGACAAGAGACCCAGTACTTC.

The chain couples TRBV11-1 to TRBJ2-1; 14 bases align to TRBD2. The CDR3 runs to 14 residues. Per the germline V gene, CDR1 is SGHAT and CDR2 is FQDESV (reference sequence). With 8 bases clipped from V and 7 bases from J, the junction kept 4 bases outside the gene matches. The DNA of the CDR3 is TGTGCCAGCTCGGGACTAGCGGGAGTAAATGAGCAGTTCTTC. It encodes CASSGLAGVNEQFF. The whole variable domain, filled in from reference TRBV11-1 and TRBJ2-1, reads EAEVAQSPRYKITEKSQAVAFWCDPISGHATLYWYRQILGQGPELLVQFQDESVVDDSQLPKDRFSAERLKGVDSTLKIQPAELGDSAMYLCASSGLAGVNEQFFGPGTRLTVL.

The chain carries TRBV6-5 and TRBJ2-3; TRBD2 is a possible D gene (6 bases). CDR1 and CDR2 from the germline V gene are MNHEY and SVGAGI. V shed 5 bases and J shed 3 bases, with 12 bases lying between them. This CDR3 spans 14 amino acids. CDR3 protein: CASSEAGRTDTQYF. The CDR3, as DNA: TGTGCCAGCAGTGAGGCAGGGAGGACAGATACGCAGTATTTT.

The chain uses TRBV29-1 and TRBJ1-1; the match to TRBD1 covers 8 bases. V shed 7 bases, J shed 0 bases, and the junction held 7 bases outside the gene matches. The germline CDR1 and CDR2 sequences are SQVTM and ANQGSEA. The length of the CDR3 is 14 residues. CDR3 sequence (DNA): TGCAGCGCTCAGGCAGGGGGCATGAACACTGAAGCTTTCTTT. Protein sequence: CSAQAGGMNTEAFF. Full variable domain (outside the CDR3, taken from reference TRBV29-1 and TRBJ1-1): SAVISQKPSRDICQRGTSLTIQCQVDSQVTMMFWYRQQPGQSLTLIATANQGSEATYESGFVIDKFPISRPNLTFSTLTVSNMSPEDSSIYLCSAQAGGMNTEAFFGQGTRLTVV.

The chain uses TRBV11-3 and TRBJ1-1, with TRBD1 as a possible D gene (6 bases). Deletions cut 5 bases from V and 3 bases from J, with 22 bases between. The CDR3 spans 17 residues. In germline, CDR1 is SGHNT, CDR2 YENEEA. The CDR3 bases are TGTGCCAGCAGCCTGGGGGGGACGTCGGGGGCTTACACTGAAGCTTTCTTT. Encoded protein: CASSLGGTSGAYTEAFF.

The chain is built from TRBV28 and TRBJ2-1, with 15 bases fitting TRBD2. This CDR3 has 16 amino acids. Looked up from germline, CDR1 is MDHEN and CDR2 is SYDVKM. The ends lost 6 bases at V and 7 bases at J; junction bases unmatched: 7. The CDR3 spells CASSPAGLAGGNEQFF. CDR3 sequence (DNA): TGTGCCAGCAGCCCTGCCGGACTAGCGGGAGGGAATGAGCAGTTCTTC.

The chain couples TRBV6-5 to TRBJ1-2; 11 bases are a match to TRBD1. The CDR3 is 13 residues long. Trimming removed 10 bases from V and 4 bases from J; junction bases left unmatched: 5. Per germline, CDR1 MNHEY and CDR2 SVGAGI. The DNA for the CDR3 is TGTGCCACCGGACAGGGGGCGGGCTATGGCTACACCTTC. Protein sequence: CATGQGAGYGYTF.

The chain recombines TRBV7-6 with TRBJ1-2, with 10 bases identical to TRBD1. The CDR3 is made up of 17 amino acids. Germline-derived CDR1 and CDR2 are SGHVS and FNYEAQ. V shed 4 bases, J shed 0 bases, and the junction held 8 bases outside the gene matches. CDR3 residues: CASSSGQGVGANYGYTF. CDR3 DNA: TGTGCCAGCAGCTCCGGACAGGGGGTCGGAGCTAACTATGGCTACACCTTC.

This sequence joins TRBV7-2 and TRBJ1-5, with TRBD1 matching over 12 bases. CDR1 is SGHTA and CDR2 is FQGNSA in the germline V gene. J lost 6 bases, V lost 2 bases, and 5 bases had no gene match. CDR3 size: 16 residues. This chain's CDR3 is CASSLMGTGGSQPQHF. CDR3 nucleotide sequence: TGTGCCAGCAGCTTAATGGGGACAGGGGGCTCTCAGCCCCAGCATTTT.

The chain carries TRBV7-9 and TRBJ1-2; a possible D gene is TRBD1 (5 bases). V dropped 4 bases and J dropped 1 base, with 13 bases sitting between them. The CDR3 sequence is 15 residues long. Germline CDR1 SEHNR, CDR2 FQNEAQ (reference sequence). The CDR3 here is CASSSFPTVNYGYTF. CDR3 sequence (DNA): TGTGCCAGCAGCTCCTTCCCGACAGTTAACTATGGCTACACCTTC.

This chain links TRBV9 with TRBJ2-1, with TRBD2 as a possible D gene (7 bases). Germline assignment: CDR1 SGDLS and CDR2 YYNGEE. V was clipped by 7 bases and J by 2 bases, with 16 bases between them. CDR3 length equals 15 residues. The CDR3 protein is CASGPGGGPYNEQFF. The CDR3 DNA follows: TGTGCCAGCGGGCCGGGGGGCGGGCCCTACAATGAGCAGTTCTTC.

The chain carries TRBV21-1 and TRBJ1-2; TRBD1 is the table's D call and was not checked against the DNA. TRBV21-1 represents a pseudogene. This CDR3 is 14 amino acids long. Written as DNA, the CDR3 is TGTGCCAGCAGGTGGGACACTTCTAACTATGGCTACACCTTC. Protein: CASRWDTSNYGYTF.

The CDR3 region has the DNA TGTGCCAGCAGCTCCCACCTAGCCTCTAGCGGGAGCGACTCCTACAATGAGCAGTTCTTC. This encodes CASSSHLASSGSDSYNEQFF. The rearrangement links TRBV5-4 to TRBJ2-1, with 10 nucleotides matching TRBD2. The CDR3 is made up of 20 amino acids. V was clipped by 3 bases and J by 0 bases; unmatched bases: 15. Germline V gene lookup returns CDR1 SGHNT and CDR2 YYREEE (reference sequence).

The CDR3 reads CASSDGLADYNEQFF. The CDR3 DNA sequence: TGTGCCAGCAGTGACGGCCTAGCGGATTACAATGAGCAGTTCTTC. The chain has TRBV6-4 and TRBJ2-1; TRBD2 agrees at 7 bases. Germline V gene lookup returns CDR1 MRHNA and CDR2 SNTAGT. V was clipped by 2 bases and J by 4 bases; unmatched bases: 5. The CDR3 runs 15 residues.

The V call is TRBV30, the J call TRBJ2-3, with TRBD2 identical over 10 bases. Per the germline V gene, CDR1 is GTSNPN and CDR2 is SVGIG (reference sequence). CDR3 length: 17 residues. With V trimmed by 3 bases and J by 6 bases, 15 bases remained unmatched. The CDR3 sequence: CAWRPVVGLAGVDTQYF. The CDR3 DNA sequence: TGTGCCTGGAGGCCCGTCGTGGGGCTAGCGGGAGTGGATACGCAGTATTTT.

V gene TRBV5-8 combines with J gene TRBJ2-3, with D uncertain. This CDR3 has 15 amino acids. Germline CDR1 is SGHTS and CDR2 is YDEGEE. The ends were cut back, 0 bases at V and 0 bases at J, with 8 bases in the middle. This chain's CDR3 is CASSLGQSSTDTQYF. As DNA, the CDR3 is TGTGCCAGCAGCTTGGGCCAGTCGAGCACAGATACGCAGTATTTT.

The chain uses TRBV27 and TRBJ1-1, with 7 positions matching TRBD1. After removal of 5 bases from V and 1 base from J, the junction contained 1 base not matched to a gene. This CDR3 is 13 amino acids long. Germline loops: CDR1 MNHEY, CDR2 SMNVEV (reference sequence). CDR3 sequence reads: CASSRQGNTEAFF. CDR3 DNA: TGTGCCAGCAGTCGACAGGGGAACACTGAAGCTTTCTTT.

This chain joins TRBV5-1 and TRBJ2-2; D may be TRBD2 (6 bases). V was pared by 6 bases and J by 2 bases, with 14 bases between. From germline, CDR1 is SGHRS and CDR2 YFSETQ. CDR3 length: 15 amino acids. As DNA, the CDR3 is TGCGCCAGCACCCCGCGGGGTGCCAACACCGGGGAGCTGTTTTTT. Translation: CASTPRGANTGELFF.

The gene calls are TRBV28 and TRBJ1-1; the match to TRBD1 covers 7 bases. This CDR3 has 15 residues. CDR1 MDHEN and CDR2 SYDVKM come from the germline V gene. The ends lost 6 bases at V and 1 base at J; junction bases unmatched: 8. The CDR3 protein is CASRPFDRENTEAFF. CDR3 sequence (DNA): TGTGCCAGCAGACCATTCGACAGGGAGAACACTGAAGCTTTCTTT. The entire variable domain, with the rest obtained from reference TRBV28 and TRBJ1-1, is as follows: DVKVTQSSRYLVKRTGEKVFLECVQDMDHENMFWYRQDPGLGLRLIYFSYDVKMKEKGDIPEGYSVSREKKERFSLILESASTNQTSMYLCASRPFDRENTEAFFGQGTRLTVV.

J is TRBJ2-6 and V is TRBV30; D may be TRBD2 (5 bases). The germline V gene encodes CDR1 GTSNPN and CDR2 SVGIG (reference sequence). The ends were cut back, 5 bases at V and 4 bases at J, with 9 bases in the middle. The CDR3 length is 13 residues. The CDR3: CAWGRGGANVLTF. The CDR3 nucleotides are TGTGCCTGGGGACGCGGGGGGGCCAACGTCCTGACTTTC.

This clone came up a few times. The chain uses TRBV25-1 and TRBJ2-3, with 9 bases that match TRBD2. V was pared by 6 bases and J by 3 bases, with 7 bases of the junction left unmatched. CDR3 length: 15 amino acids. CDR1 and CDR2 from the germline V gene are MGHDK and SYGVNS. The CDR3 bases are TGTGCCAGCAGCGCGACTAGCGGCAGTACAGATACGCAGTATTTT. It translates to CASSATSGSTDTQYF.

The J gene is TRBJ1-2, the V gene TRBV7-9; D not resolved. Trimming removed 1 base at V and 3 bases at J, with 15 bases between. The length of the CDR3 is 16 residues. Germline V CDR1 and CDR2: SEHNR, FQNEAQ (reference sequence). CDR3 bases: TGTGCCAGCAGCTTAGATGTCCTATCTCTAGACTATGGCTACACCTTC. Encoded protein: CASSLDVLSLDYGYTF.

The CDR3 bases are TGTGCCAGTAGTATAGAATCGTACCTAGCGGCTGGCTACACCTTC. Its translation: CASSIESYLAAGYTF. This sequence joins TRBV19 and TRBJ1-2; no reliable D call. Germline CDR1 LNHDA, CDR2 SQIVND (reference sequence). V was trimmed by 0 bases and J by 7 bases, leaving 15 bases between them. CDR3 size: 15 residues.

V and J are TRBV4-1 and TRBJ2-7; 7 positions agree with TRBD2. Germline V gives CDR1 MGHRA, CDR2 YSYEKL. The CDR3 spans 17 residues. The junction had 17 bases not matched to a gene; V was cut back by 6 bases and J by 3 bases. CDR3 sequence: CASSPSGGGPSIYEQYF. The CDR3 region has the DNA TGCGCCAGCAGTCCTTCTGGCGGGGGACCCTCTATCTACGAGCAGTACTTC.

The V and J genes are TRBV5-1 and TRBJ2-1; 7 positions match TRBD1. The CDR3 consists of 13 residues. V lost 4 bases to trimming and J lost 8 bases; unmatched junction nucleotides: 6. Per germline, CDR1 SGHRS and CDR2 YFSETQ. The CDR3 DNA follows: TGCGCCAGCAGCCCAGGGACAGTGGATGAGCAGTTCTTC. Its protein product is CASSPGTVDEQFF. The full variable domain, completed using reference TRBV5-1 and TRBJ2-1, is KAGVTQTPRYLIKTRGQQVTLSCSPISGHRSVSWYQQTPGQGLQFLFEYFSETQRNKGNFPGRFSGRQFSNSRSEMNVSTLELGDSALYLCASSPGTVDEQFFGPGTRLTVL.

This rearrangement joins TRBV28 to TRBJ1-1; D is unclear. Germline V CDR1 and CDR2: MDHEN, SYDVKM. The V end was cut by 5 bases, the J end by 5 bases, with 12 bases between. CDR3 length: 13 amino acids. The CDR3 coding sequence is TGTGCCAGCAGTCTCCCGGTTGGTACTGAAGCTTTCTTT. Protein sequence: CASSLPVGTEAFF. The entire variable domain, with the rest obtained from reference TRBV28 and TRBJ1-1, is as follows: DVKVTQSSRYLVKRTGEKVFLECVQDMDHENMFWYRQDPGLGLRLIYFSYDVKMKEKGDIPEGYSVSREKKERFSLILESASTNQTSMYLCASSLPVGTEAFFGQGTRLTVV.